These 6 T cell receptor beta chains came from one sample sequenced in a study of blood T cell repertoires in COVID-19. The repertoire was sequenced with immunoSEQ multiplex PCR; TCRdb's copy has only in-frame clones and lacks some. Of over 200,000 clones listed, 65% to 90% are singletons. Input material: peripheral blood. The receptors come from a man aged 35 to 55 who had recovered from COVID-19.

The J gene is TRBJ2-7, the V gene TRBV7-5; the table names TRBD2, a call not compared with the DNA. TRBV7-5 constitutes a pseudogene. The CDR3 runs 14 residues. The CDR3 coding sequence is TGTGTCAGAAGCTTTCCTAGCTACTCCTACGAGCAGTACTTC. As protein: CVRSFPSYSYEQYF.

In DNA form, the CDR3 reads TGTGCCAGCAGCTTAGCGCAGGGAGGGTACACCGGGGAGCTGTTTTTT. It is translated as CASSLAQGGYTGELFF. V usage is TRBV7-8 and J usage is TRBJ2-2; TRBD2 matches at 7 bases. CDR3 size: 16 residues. Trimming removed 0 bases from V and 3 bases from J; junction bases left unmatched: 4. CDR1 is SGHVS and CDR2 is FQNEAQ in the germline V gene.

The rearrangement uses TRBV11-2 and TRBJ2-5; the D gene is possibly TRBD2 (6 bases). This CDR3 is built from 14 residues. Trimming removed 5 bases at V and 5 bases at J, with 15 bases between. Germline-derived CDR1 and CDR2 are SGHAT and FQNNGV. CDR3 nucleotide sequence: TGTGCCAGCAGCCTGGGACGGGAGAGGGAGACCCAGTACTTC. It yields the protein CASSLGRERETQYF.

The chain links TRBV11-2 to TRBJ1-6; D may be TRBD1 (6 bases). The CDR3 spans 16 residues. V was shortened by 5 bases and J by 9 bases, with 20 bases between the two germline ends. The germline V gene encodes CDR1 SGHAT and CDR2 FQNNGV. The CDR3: CASSRGGGAIGSPLHF. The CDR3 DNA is TGTGCCAGCAGCCGAGGGGGAGGGGCGATCGGTTCACCCCTCCACTTT.

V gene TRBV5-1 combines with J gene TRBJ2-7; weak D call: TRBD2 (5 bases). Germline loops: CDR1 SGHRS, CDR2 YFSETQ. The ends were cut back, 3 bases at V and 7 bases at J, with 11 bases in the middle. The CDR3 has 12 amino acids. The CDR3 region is CASSWETGEQYF. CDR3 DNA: TGCGCCAGCAGCTGGGAGACTGGAGAGCAGTACTTC.

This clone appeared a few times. The CDR3 reads CASSLYSGEQYF. The CDR3, as DNA: TGTGCCAGCAGCTTGTATTCAGGGGAGCAGTACTTC. The V call is TRBV5-4, the J call TRBJ2-7; weak D call: TRBD1 (5 bases). In germline, CDR1 is SGHNT, CDR2 YYREEE (reference sequence). The CDR3 runs 12 residues. Trimming shortened V by 1 base and J by 7 bases, and 9 bases separated the two germline ends.